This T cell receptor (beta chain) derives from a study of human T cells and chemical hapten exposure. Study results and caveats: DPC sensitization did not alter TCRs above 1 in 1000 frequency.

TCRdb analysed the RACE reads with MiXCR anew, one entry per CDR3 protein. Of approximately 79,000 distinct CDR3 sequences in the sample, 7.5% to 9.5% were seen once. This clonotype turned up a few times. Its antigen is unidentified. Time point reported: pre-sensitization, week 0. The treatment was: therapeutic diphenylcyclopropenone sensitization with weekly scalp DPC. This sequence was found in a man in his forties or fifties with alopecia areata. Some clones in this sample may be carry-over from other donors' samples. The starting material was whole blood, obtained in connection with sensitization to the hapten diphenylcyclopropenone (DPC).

The CDR3 region is CSVPPLTSGVTDTQYF. The DNA for the CDR3 is TGCAGCGTCCCACCGTTGACTAGCGGGGTCACAGATACGCAGTATTTT. The chain joins TRBV29-1 to TRBJ2-3, with TRBD2 matching 11 bases. The CDR3 contains 16 residues. Germline V lookup: CDR1 SQVTM, CDR2 ANQGSEA. The V and J ends lost 6 bases and 2 bases, in that order; junction bases with no gene match: 10.